This TCR beta chain came from a study of siplizumab effects on memory and regulatory T cells. The study's findings and limits: Naive T cell populations appeared to exhibit greater diversity than memory cells and appeared to be major alloresponse contributors.

Per the germline V gene, CDR1 is LNHDA and CDR2 is SQIVND (reference sequence). The V end was cut by 4 bases, the J end by 0 bases, with 12 bases between. There are 15 residues in the CDR3. Unstimulated naive, memory, effector memory and TEMRA subsets from three donor pairs were sequenced. TCR templates numbering 80,000 to 100,000 were assayed per sample. The assay was immunoSEQ multiplex PCR, and TCRdb's table has in-frame clones only and misses some. The data contain some 100,000 clones, roughly 96% of them singletons. To note about this clone: Its target is unknown.

The chain uses TRBV19 and TRBJ1-1; perhaps TRBD1 as D (5 bases). The receptor's source is a human donor in good health. Sequencing used naive CD4+ T cells sorted from blood. The CDR3 sequence is CASSNLGRVNTEAFF. CDR3 in DNA: TGTGCCAGTAGTAATTTGGGCAGGGTGAACACTGAAGCTTTCTTT.